This TCR beta chain was documented in a study of PD-1 blockade in mismatch repair-deficient tumors. The wider study: Patients had 11 to 13 mismatch repair-deficient cancer types and were previously treated and progressing. Study findings and constraints: Tumor-resident clones, often undetectable pretreatment in blood, expanded then contracted after pembrolizumab.

Using immunoSEQ multiplex PCR, the repertoire was profiled, and TCRdb retains in-frame clones only, with some absent. The sample shows 45,000 to 55,000 clones, more than 65% of them seen only once. A few pembrolizumab responders had their TCRs sequenced. A note on this clone: What it binds is unknown.

The TCR was taken from an adult with mismatch repair-deficient cancer. Sequenced here: peripheral blood, sampled roughly 20 weeks after starting pembrolizumab.

In nucleotides, the CDR3 is TGTGCCACCAGCACCGGGACAGGCCGGGGGAATCAGCCCCAGCATTTT. Its translation: CATSTGTGRGNQPQHF. V and J are TRBV15 and TRBJ1-5, with 8 bases identical to TRBD1. Trimming removed 4 bases from V and 4 bases from J; junction bases left unmatched: 9. The germline CDR1 and CDR2 sequences are LNHNV and YYDKDF (reference sequence). CDR3 length equals 16 residues.